These 14 T cell receptor beta chains came from one sample sequenced in a study of T cells in localized non-small cell lung cancer. Measured with immunoSEQ multiplex PCR; TCRdb has only the in-frame clones, and not every one. The sample lists around 20,000 clones, over 80% occurring once. The sequencing used peripheral blood, collected before any cancer treatment. These TCRs come from a woman aged 40 to 75 with stage I lung adenocarcinoma.

The CDR3 spells CASSIGLAGTDTQYF. CDR3 nucleotide sequence: TGTGCCAGCAGCATAGGACTAGCGGGCACAGATACGCAGTATTTT. This chain uses TRBV11-3 with TRBJ2-3; 10 bases agree with TRBD2. After removal of 5 bases from V and 1 base from J, the junction contained 3 bases not matched to a gene. Germline values: CDR1 SGHNT, CDR2 YENEEA. This CDR3 spans 15 amino acids.

This chain connects TRBV6-4 to TRBJ2-6, with a tentative D call TRBD2 (5 bases). This CDR3 is built from 15 residues. Germline CDR1 reads MRHNA; CDR2 reads SNTAGT. The germline V and J ends were trimmed by 3 bases and 0 bases, with 6 bases remaining between them. The DNA for the CDR3 is TGTGCCAGCAGTGAGGAGGTCTCTGGGGCCAACGTCCTGACTTTC. It yields the protein CASSEEVSGANVLTF.

The chain combines TRBV5-1 with TRBJ2-7; 8 nucleotides align to TRBD1. Germline trimming cut 4 bases from V and 2 bases from J; bases unmatched to any gene: 5. Germline V lookup: CDR1 SGHRS, CDR2 YFSETQ. The CDR3 sequence is 14 residues long. The CDR3 loop is CASSPDRVPYEQYF. In nucleotides, the CDR3 is TGCGCCAGCAGCCCGGACAGGGTTCCCTACGAGCAGTACTTC. The entire variable domain, with the rest obtained from reference TRBV5-1 and TRBJ2-7, is as follows: KAGVTQTPRYLIKTRGQQVTLSCSPISGHRSVSWYQQTPGQGLQFLFEYFSETQRNKGNFPGRFSGRQFSNSRSEMNVSTLELGDSALYLCASSPDRVPYEQYFGPGTRLTVT.

V and J are TRBV10-3 and TRBJ1-3; possible D gene TRBD1, 5 bases. Germline V gives CDR1 ENHRY, CDR2 SYGVKD. This CDR3 has 16 amino acids. V lost 6 bases and J lost 3, with 18 bases in between. CDR3 coding DNA: TGTGCCATCAGCAATGGGCGGGGGGGAAGTGGAAACACCATATATTTT. Residues: CAISNGRGGSGNTIYF.

The chain has TRBV5-4 and TRBJ2-2; D is unclear. Trimming removed 2 bases from V and 0 bases from J, with 8 bases in between. Germline CDR1 is SGHNT and CDR2 is YYREEE (reference sequence). The CDR3 spans 15 residues. The CDR3 is CASSFPSANTGELFF. In DNA, the CDR3 is TGTGCCAGCAGCTTCCCCAGCGCGAACACCGGGGAGCTGTTTTTT. Full variable domain (remainder filled in from reference TRBV5-4 and TRBJ2-2): ETGVTQSPTHLIKTRGQQVTLRCSSQSGHNTVSWYQQALGQGPQFIFQYYREEENGRGNFPPRFSGLQFPNYSSELNVNALELDDSALYLCASSFPSANTGELFFGEGSRLTVL.

The chain uses TRBV10-1 and TRBJ2-1, with D uncertain. Germline V CDR1 and CDR2: WNHNN, SYGVQD (reference sequence). The CDR3 length is 11 residues. Trimming shortened V by 2 bases and J by 9 bases, and 5 bases separated the two germline ends. CDR3 loop: CASSEDGEQFF. The CDR3 DNA reads TGCGCCAGCAGTGAGGATGGTGAGCAGTTCTTC.

V gene TRBV6-1 combines with J gene TRBJ2-4; tentatively, D is TRBD2 (5 bases). The CDR3 sequence is 14 residues long. Germline V gene sequence: CDR1 MNHNS, CDR2 SASEGT. Trimming stripped 0 bases from V and 8 bases from J, with 11 bases between. The CDR3 bases are TGTGCCAGCAGTGAAGCGCTTGAGGGAGACATTCAGTACTTC. Its protein product is CASSEALEGDIQYF.

CDR3 DNA: TGTGCCATCAGTGAGTCGGGCACCGGGGAGCTGTTTTTT. Its protein product is CAISESGTGELFF. The V call is TRBV10-3, the J call TRBJ2-2; D not resolved. CDR1 and CDR2 from the germline V gene are ENHRY and SYGVKD. The CDR3 has 13 residues. V lost 0 bases to trimming and J lost 4 bases, with 3 bases between them.

V is TRBV10-3 and J is TRBJ2-2; D call uncertain. The CDR3 loop spans 14 amino acids. CDR1 is ENHRY, CDR2 SYGVKD, per germline. Trimming took 10 bases from V and 4 from J, leaving 16 bases between them. The CDR3 nucleotides are TGTGCCACCTCGGGCCCTGTTGGCACCGGGGAGCTGTTTTTT. Residues: CATSGPVGTGELFF.

The chain has TRBV7-2 and TRBJ1-5, with D possibly matching TRBD1 (6 bases). Germline V gene lookup returns CDR1 SGHTA and CDR2 FQGNSA. Trimming cost V 7 bases and J 0 bases, with 7 bases left between them. The CDR3 extends over 13 amino acids. The chain's CDR3 is CASTRGSNQPQHF. The CDR3 DNA sequence: TGTGCCAGCACCAGGGGTAGCAATCAGCCCCAGCATTTT.

Here the CDR3 reads CASKMGLAGSLSYNEQFF. The DNA for the CDR3 is TGTGCCAGTAAAATGGGACTAGCGGGAAGTCTTTCCTACAATGAGCAGTTCTTC. The rearrangement joins TRBV19 to TRBJ2-1; TRBD2 agrees at 13 bases. The CDR3 is made up of 18 amino acids. Germline CDR1 LNHDA, CDR2 SQIVND (reference sequence). V was pared by 7 bases and J by 1 base, with 10 bases of the junction left unmatched.

The rearrangement links TRBV2 to TRBJ2-7; D is possibly TRBD2 (5 bases). This CDR3 region has 10 residues. CDR1 SNHLY and CDR2 FYNNEI come from the germline V gene. The V and J ends lost 6 bases and 7 bases respectively, with 7 bases between them. CDR3 amino acids: CASSSGEQYF. The CDR3 region has the DNA TGTGCCAGCAGCTCGGGGGAGCAGTACTTC.

The chain links TRBV27 to TRBJ2-5; 9 nucleotides agree with TRBD1. The CDR3 has 14 residues. Germline values: CDR1 MNHEY, CDR2 SMNVEV (reference sequence). The V segment lost 4 bases and the J segment 6 bases; nucleotides outside the gene matches: 6. CDR3 protein: CASSSPGQGQTQYF. Written as DNA, the CDR3 is TGTGCCAGCAGTTCACCGGGACAGGGACAGACCCAGTACTTC.

The chain has TRBV23-1 and TRBJ1-2; D unresolved. TRBV23-1 is labeled an ORF, and its function is uncertain. V was shortened by 1 base and J by 3 bases, with 9 bases between the two germline ends. The CDR3 has 14 amino acids. CDR3 loop: CASSQYTRDYGYTF. The CDR3 nucleotides read TGCGCCAGCAGTCAATATACCCGGGACTATGGCTACACCTTC.